Following are 12 T cell receptor beta chains from one sample sequenced in a study of T cell repertoires in cytomegalovirus infection. TCRdb redid the calling of the reads with MiXCR, one entry per CDR3 protein. Of approximately 750,000 distinct CDR3 sequences listed, roughly 36% were seen once; the top ten hold about 2.8%. Sample: PBMCs. These receptors were collected from a human donor in good health (CMV status not recorded). Some clones in this sample may be carry-over from other donors' samples.

This clonotype was found once. The V call is TRBV15, the J call TRBJ2-5; D may match TRBD1 or TRBD2 (6 bases each). The CDR3 contains 15 residues. Between the trimmed V and J ends, which lost 2 bases and 3 bases, there was a span of 13 bases. The germline gives CDR1 LNHNV, CDR2 YYDKDF (reference sequence). The CDR3 coding sequence is TGTGCCACCAGCAGACGGGGGCTTAGGGAAGAGACCCAGTACTTC. Protein: CATSRRGLREETQYF.

This clonotype was detected a few times. The gene calls are TRBV19 and TRBJ2-5; 7 bases are a match to TRBD1. Germline CDR1 is LNHDA and CDR2 is SQIVND (reference sequence). The J segment lost 5 bases and the V segment lost 5 bases, leaving 8 bases of the junction unmatched. The CDR3 totals 14 residues. As DNA, the CDR3 is TGTGCCAGTAGTGCGACAGGGCCCCGCGAGACCCAGTACTTC. Translating it yields CASSATGPRETQYF.

This clonotype was recorded many times. Here the CDR3 DNA reads TGTGCCAGCAGTCCTCCCCGCTATACGCAGTATTTT. Amino acid sequence: CASSPPRYTQYF. V and J are TRBV28 and TRBJ2-3, with unresolved D. Germline V CDR1 and CDR2: MDHEN, SYDVKM. V was trimmed by 5 bases and J by 7 bases, leaving 10 bases between them. There are 12 residues in the CDR3.

The J gene is TRBJ1-5, the V gene TRBV6-6, with 9 bases fitting TRBD1. Germline CDR1 and CDR2: MNHNY and SVGAGI (reference sequence). Trimming removed 6 bases from V and 6 bases from J; junction bases left unmatched: 12. This CDR3 contains 16 residues. The CDR3 here is CASSTTDRGSGQPQHF. The CDR3 nucleotides read TGTGCCAGCAGCACGACGGACAGGGGCTCGGGTCAGCCCCAGCATTTT.

This sequence joins TRBV20-1 and TRBJ2-3; D perhaps matches TRBD2 (5 bases). V was shortened by 0 bases and J by 5 bases, with 15 bases between the two germline ends. The CDR3 totals 15 residues. From germline, CDR1 is DFQATT and CDR2 SNEGSKA (reference sequence). The DNA of the CDR3 is TGCAGTGCTAGAGATCTAGCAAACATGGGAGATACGCAGTATTTT. Protein sequence: CSARDLANMGDTQYF.

The chain couples TRBV7-9 to TRBJ2-7; D is perhaps TRBD1 or TRBD2 (5 bases each). The germline V and J ends were trimmed by 7 bases and 0 bases, with 16 bases remaining between them. Germline V gives CDR1 SEHNR, CDR2 FQNEAQ (reference sequence). There are 15 residues in the CDR3. In DNA, the CDR3 is TGTGCCAGCACCAATGACAGCGGTTACTCCTACGAGCAGTACTTC. Protein: CASTNDSGYSYEQYF.

The chain has TRBV28 and TRBJ2-1; 9 bases agree with TRBD2. The CDR3 length is 16 residues. From germline, CDR1 is MDHEN and CDR2 SYDVKM. V gave up 5 bases and J gave up 3 bases; unmatched junction bases: 8. The CDR3 DNA reads TGTGCCAGCAGTCCCTCGCTAGCGGGACACTACAATGAGCAGTTCTTC. Its protein is CASSPSLAGHYNEQFF.

The chain is built from TRBV7-2 and TRBJ2-2; D may be TRBD1 or TRBD2 (7 bases each). Trimming cost V 4 bases and J 0 bases, with 15 bases left between them. CDR3 length: 17 residues. CDR1 SGHTA and CDR2 FQGNSA come from the germline V gene. This CDR3 is CASSSGGRGSNTGELFF. CDR3 sequence (DNA): TGTGCCAGCAGCTCAGGGGGGAGGGGCTCGAACACCGGGGAGCTGTTTTTT.

As for this clonotype: A read error may produce the germline difference seen at one junction end. The V and J genes are TRBV7-9 and TRBJ1-1; 9 nucleotides match TRBD1. Germline lookup yields CDR1 SEHNR and CDR2 FQNEAQ (reference sequence). This CDR3 spans 15 amino acids. The CDR3 DNA follows: TGTGCCAGCAGCCCGGACAGGGGTTGGGATGGAGAAGGTTTCTTT. Its protein product is CASSPDRGWDGEGFF.

The chain combines TRBV28 with TRBJ2-5; possible D gene TRBD2, 6 bases. Germline CDR1 MDHEN, CDR2 SYDVKM. The CDR3 is 14 residues long. Trimming stripped 2 bases from V and 2 bases from J, with 9 bases between. CDR3 nucleotides: TGTGCCAGCAGTTTAGACGGGAGACAAGAGACCCAGTACTTC. It codes for CASSLDGRQETQYF.

V gene TRBV11-2 combines with J gene TRBJ2-3; TRBD2 matches at 10 bases. CDR1 SGHAT and CDR2 FQNNGV come from the germline V gene. This CDR3 region has 15 residues. The V gene end was trimmed by 4 bases and the J gene end by 4 bases; junction bases not matched to a gene: 5. As DNA, the CDR3 is TGTGCCAGCAGCTCCAGCGGGAGGGCCGCAGATACGCAGTATTTT. The encoded protein is CASSSSGRAADTQYF.

Only a few counts were recorded for this clonotype. The gene calls are TRBV6-1 and TRBJ1-6; 7 nucleotides match TRBD1. Germline-derived CDR1 and CDR2 are MNHNS and SASEGT. The CDR3 runs to 19 residues. V shed 9 bases, J shed 0 bases, and the junction held 17 bases outside the gene matches. CDR3 nucleotides: TGTGCCAGAATCCCGGCGGGGACAGTCAAAAGCTCCTATAATTCACCCCTCCACTTT. Translation gives CARIPAGTVKSSYNSPLHF.